The 31 T cell receptor beta chains below were found in one sample sequenced in a study of blood T cell repertoires in COVID-19. Here immunoSEQ multiplex PCR was the method, and the copy in TCRdb shows in-frame clones only, minus some. Among more than 200,000 clones listed, approximately 88% were seen once. Sample: peripheral blood. These receptors came from a woman aged 25-40 years with COVID-19, enrolled during active disease.

The genes are TRBV7-8 and TRBJ2-5; 7 bases are shared with TRBD2. The CDR3 spans 18 residues. V shed 2 bases and J 1 base; nucleotides not matched to a gene: 13. Germline lookup yields CDR1 SGHVS and CDR2 FQNEAQ. Here the CDR3 DNA reads TGTGCCAGCAGCTTATCGTCTTGGGCGGGGGTTCTCCAAGAGACCCAGTACTTC. Its translation is CASSLSSWAGVLQETQYF.

The chain is built from TRBV12-3 or TRBV12-4 and TRBJ2-1; D is possibly TRBD2 (6 bases). The CDR3 is 11 amino acids. Trimming left V 6 bases short and J 9 bases short, with 9 bases between. CDR3 bases: TGTGCCAGCAGCGGGGGAGGTGAGCAGTTCTTC. This codes for CASSGGGEQFF.

The V call is TRBV29-1, the J call TRBJ1-5; D ambiguous. V lost 4 bases and J 1 base, leaving 8 bases between the germline ends. The germline gives CDR1 SQVTM, CDR2 ANQGSEA. The CDR3 spans 13 residues. The CDR3 nucleotides read TGCAGCGTTGGAGGGTGGAGCAATCAGCCCCAGCATTTT. This sequence encodes CSVGGWSNQPQHF.

This clone was seen more than once but under ten times. The chain couples TRBV3-1 (or the pseudogene TRBV3-2) to TRBJ2-5; D possibly corresponds to TRBD1 (5 bases). The CDR3 extends over 14 amino acids. CDR1 is LGHDT and CDR2 is YNNKEL in the germline V gene (reference sequence). Trimming took off 4 bases at V and 6 bases at J, with 15 bases between the two ends. The DNA for the CDR3 is TGTGCCAGCAGCCCGAACTCGGACACTCAGACCCAGTACTTC. This codes for CASSPNSDTQTQYF.

This chain links TRBV10-3 with TRBJ1-6; the match to TRBD1 covers 7 bases. Germline CDR1 ENHRY, CDR2 SYGVKD. The CDR3 has 12 residues. V shed 7 bases and J 10 bases; nucleotides not matched to a gene: 4. The CDR3 is CAITQGRSPLHF. CDR3 sequence (DNA): TGTGCCATCACACAGGGGAGATCACCCCTCCACTTT.

The V call is TRBV28, the J call TRBJ2-1, with TRBD2 matching 14 bases. V gave up 6 bases and J gave up 5 bases; unmatched junction bases: 9. The V gene's germline CDR1 is MDHEN and CDR2 SYDVKM. The CDR3 runs 17 residues. The CDR3 reads CASSRVRTSGGHNEQFF. The CDR3 DNA sequence: TGTGCCAGCAGCCGAGTCCGGACTAGCGGGGGGCACAATGAGCAGTTCTTC. Full variable domain (outside the CDR3, taken from reference TRBV28 and TRBJ2-1): DVKVTQSSRYLVKRTGEKVFLECVQDMDHENMFWYRQDPGLGLRLIYFSYDVKMKEKGDIPEGYSVSREKKERFSLILESASTNQTSMYLCASSRVRTSGGHNEQFFGPGTRLTVL.

The chain employs TRBV18 and TRBJ1-1; D is uncertain. The CDR3 sequence is 14 residues long. Germline loops: CDR1 KGHSH, CDR2 LQKENI. The ends were cut back, 7 bases at V and 4 bases at J, with 16 bases in the middle. DNA of the CDR3: TGTGCCAGCTTAAAAGGAGGAGTAGGCACTGAAGCTTTCTTT. Its protein is CASLKGGVGTEAFF.

This sequence joins TRBV15 and TRBJ2-3; D ambiguous. V lost 5 bases, J lost 6 bases, and 18 bases lay in between. The CDR3 spans 15 residues. Germline values: CDR1 LNHNV, CDR2 YYDKDF (reference sequence). The CDR3, as DNA: TGTGCCACCAGCTCCATGGGCCCCCCTGGGGATACGCAGTATTTT. Amino acids: CATSSMGPPGDTQYF.

J is TRBJ1-5 and V is TRBV6-2 or TRBV6-3; 7 nucleotides align to TRBD1. Germline values: CDR1 MNHEY, CDR2 SVGEGT. The CDR3 is made up of 14 amino acids. V gave up 5 bases and J gave up 7 bases; unmatched junction bases: 8. CDR3 coding DNA: TGTGCCAGCAGTGTGACAGGGCTGAACCAGCCCCAGCATTTT. As protein: CASSVTGLNQPQHF.

The J gene is TRBJ2-2, the V gene TRBV5-1; 12 bases are shared with TRBD2. The CDR3 is 17 amino acids. Trimming took 4 bases from V and 2 from J; bases not matched to a gene: 6. From germline, CDR1 is SGHRS and CDR2 YFSETQ. Here the CDR3 DNA reads TGCGCCAGCAGCCCCGGACTAGCGGGGTCCAACACCGGGGAGCTGTTTTTT. As protein: CASSPGLAGSNTGELFF.

The chain recombines TRBV28 with TRBJ1-5; D possibly corresponds to TRBD1 (6 bases). V was trimmed by 1 base and J by 7 bases, leaving 14 bases between them. Germline values: CDR1 MDHEN, CDR2 SYDVKM. This CDR3 comprises 15 residues. Here the CDR3 DNA reads TGTGCCAGCAGTTTATCGAAAAGGGGGAGCCAGCCCCAGCATTTT. It yields the protein CASSLSKRGSQPQHF.

In nucleotides, the CDR3 is TGCGCCAGCAGCGGACCAGGGGGTTTGGACACCGGGGAGCTGTTTTTT. This encodes CASSGPGGLDTGELFF. This chain uses TRBV4-1 with TRBJ2-2; 7 bases match TRBD1. The CDR3 loop spans 16 amino acids. Looked up from germline, CDR1 is MGHRA and CDR2 is YSYEKL. V lost 5 bases, J lost 3 bases, and 9 bases stayed unmatched.

Only one count was recorded for this clone. The rearrangement links TRBV5-1 to TRBJ1-5; 8 bases are a match to TRBD1. The CDR3 has 15 amino acids. The V and J ends lost 4 bases and 2 bases, in that order; junction bases with no gene match: 5. The germline V gene encodes CDR1 SGHRS and CDR2 YFSETQ. CDR3 nucleotides: TGCGCCAGCAGCCCCCAGGGGGCCGGCAATCAGCCCCAGCATTTT. Translating gives CASSPQGAGNQPQHF.

The J gene is TRBJ1-5, the V gene TRBV13; D is unresolved. Germline V gives CDR1 PRHDT, CDR2 FYEKMQ (reference sequence). The CDR3 is 16 residues long. V was clipped by 4 bases and J by 6 bases, with 19 bases between them. CDR3 region: CASSSRSRRGFQPQHF. The CDR3 DNA sequence: TGTGCCAGCAGCTCCCGATCTCGCCGGGGATTTCAGCCCCAGCATTTT.

Written as DNA, the CDR3 is TGTGCCTGGAGTCCTCAAGTGTCAGGCTATAATTCACCCCTCCACTTT. This translates into CAWSPQVSGYNSPLHF. V gene TRBV30 combines with J gene TRBJ1-6; D is ambiguous. Per the germline V gene, CDR1 is GTSNPN and CDR2 is SVGIG (reference sequence). This CDR3 has 16 amino acids. Trimming cost V 2 bases and J 3 bases, with 14 bases left between them.

The V and J genes are TRBV28 and TRBJ1-3; D is possibly TRBD1 (5 bases). CDR3 length equals 14 residues. Germline-derived CDR1 and CDR2 are MDHEN and SYDVKM. V dropped 2 bases and J dropped 4 bases, with 9 bases sitting between them. The chain's CDR3 is CASSLQGPGNTIYF. The CDR3 nucleotides read TGTGCCAGCAGTTTACAGGGTCCCGGAAACACCATATATTTT. Full variable domain (outside the CDR3, taken from reference TRBV28 and TRBJ1-3): DVKVTQSSRYLVKRTGEKVFLECVQDMDHENMFWYRQDPGLGLRLIYFSYDVKMKEKGDIPEGYSVSREKKERFSLILESASTNQTSMYLCASSLQGPGNTIYFGEGSWLTVV.

A few counts support this clone. The chain carries TRBV5-5 and TRBJ1-4, with D unresolved. The CDR3 sequence is 15 residues long. V was trimmed by 1 base and J by 2 bases, leaving 9 bases between them. Germline CDR1 is SGHKS and CDR2 is YYEKEE (reference sequence). The CDR3 spells CASSLRTVTNEKLFF. CDR3 bases: TGTGCCAGCAGCTTGCGTACGGTGACTAATGAAAAACTGTTTTTT.

The chain joins TRBV11-3 to TRBJ2-3; a weak D match, TRBD2 (6 bases). CDR1 is SGHNT, CDR2 YENEEA, per germline. V lost 4 bases and J 8 bases, leaving 16 bases between the germline ends. The CDR3 length is 14 residues. CDR3 residues: CASSSSRGFGTQYF. The CDR3 nucleotides are TGTGCCAGCAGCTCATCTCGGGGGTTCGGTACGCAGTATTTT. Complete variable domain (other parts from reference TRBV11-3 and TRBJ2-3): EAGVVQSPRYKIIEKKQPVAFWCNPISGHNTLYWYLQNLGQGPELLIRYENEEAVDDSQLPKDRFSAERLKGVDSTLKIQPAELGDSAVYLCASSSSRGFGTQYFGPGTRLTVL.

The chain uses TRBV6-2 or TRBV6-3 and TRBJ1-2, with 7 bases aligning to TRBD1. This CDR3 spans 14 amino acids. Germline V lookup: CDR1 MNHEY, CDR2 SVGEGT. Germline trimming cut 2 bases from V and 3 bases from J; bases unmatched to any gene: 3. The DNA for the CDR3 is TGTGCCAGCAGTTACCCGGGACAGTACTATGGCTACACCTTC. Translating it yields CASSYPGQYYGYTF.

The V call is TRBV24-1, the J call TRBJ2-1; 7 bases agree with TRBD1. The V and J ends lost 0 bases and 7 bases, in that order; junction bases with no gene match: 2. Per germline, CDR1 KGHDR and CDR2 SFDVKD. This CDR3 has 14 residues. CDR3 loop: CATSDLDRENEQFF. As DNA, the CDR3 is TGTGCCACCAGTGATTTGGACAGGGAAAATGAGCAGTTCTTC.

V and J are TRBV24-1 and TRBJ2-3; 9 bases match TRBD2. After removal of 10 bases from V and 0 bases from J, the junction contained 7 bases not matched to a gene. CDR1 and CDR2 from the germline V gene are KGHDR and SFDVKD. The CDR3 runs 15 residues. CDR3 sequence reads: CATLAGTTSTDTQYF. CDR3 sequence (DNA): TGTGCCACGCTAGCGGGGACCACTAGCACAGATACGCAGTATTTT.

The genes are TRBV4-3 and TRBJ1-4; the D is unclear. The CDR3 sequence is 13 residues long. Trimming removed 2 bases at V and 7 bases at J, with 8 bases between. Germline V gene lookup returns CDR1 LGHNA and CDR2 YSLEER. CDR3 DNA sequence: TGCGCCAGCAGCCAAAATCCGAGTGAAAAACTGTTTTTT. Its protein is CASSQNPSEKLFF.

V usage is TRBV11-3 and J usage is TRBJ2-1; 16 nucleotides align to TRBD2. V shed 5 bases and J 12 bases; nucleotides not matched to a gene: 7. The CDR3 spans 15 residues. Germline CDR1 and CDR2: SGHNT and YENEEA. The CDR3 sequence is CASSPTGLAGGPQFF. Here the CDR3 DNA reads TGTGCCAGCAGCCCTACGGGACTAGCGGGAGGGCCGCAGTTCTTC.

V and J are TRBV5-6 and TRBJ2-5; 12 bases agree with TRBD2. The ends lost 3 bases at V and 3 bases at J; junction bases unmatched: 3. Looked up from germline, CDR1 is SGHDT and CDR2 is YYEEEE. This CDR3 is 15 amino acids long. CDR3 sequence: CASSSSGGAKETQYF. Here the CDR3 DNA reads TGTGCCAGCAGCTCTAGCGGGGGGGCGAAAGAGACCCAGTACTTC.

DNA of the CDR3: TGTGCCAGCAGCCCCGAGGGGACAAATGAAAAACTGTTTTTT. Its translation: CASSPEGTNEKLFF. The V and J genes are TRBV4-2 and TRBJ1-4, with a tentative D call TRBD1 (6 bases). The CDR3 is 14 residues long. CDR1 LGHNA and CDR2 YNFKEQ come from the germline V gene. V was trimmed by 4 bases and J by 5 bases, leaving 11 bases between them.

This chain uses TRBV19 with TRBJ2-1; 7 bases line up with TRBD2. Germline V gene data show CDR1 as LNHDA and CDR2 as SQIVND (reference sequence). V lost 0 bases to trimming and J lost 7 bases; unmatched junction nucleotides: 9. The CDR3 runs 16 residues. CDR3 in amino acids: CASSIEREKRLNEQFF. The CDR3 DNA reads as TGTGCCAGTAGTATAGAGCGGGAGAAAAGATTGAATGAGCAGTTCTTC.

The rearrangement links TRBV28 to TRBJ2-1, with 9 nucleotides matching TRBD2. The V segment lost 5 bases and the J segment 2 bases; nucleotides outside the gene matches: 7. CDR3 length: 16 amino acids. Germline V lookup: CDR1 MDHEN, CDR2 SYDVKM. The CDR3 coding sequence is TGTGCCAGCAGTATGGTTCCTAGCGGGGCCTACAATGAGCAGTTCTTC. Residues: CASSMVPSGAYNEQFF.

The V and J genes are TRBV27 and TRBJ2-1, with D perhaps TRBD1 (5 bases). The CDR3 totals 18 residues. Trimming took 3 bases from V and 2 from J, leaving 20 bases between them. The germline V gene has CDR1 MNHEY and CDR2 SMNVEV (reference sequence). The CDR3 region has the DNA TGTGCCAGCAGTTTGGGCAGGGTGGGTAGTGCCACCTACAATGAGCAGTTCTTC. Its protein product is CASSLGRVGSATYNEQFF.

The chain has TRBV9 and TRBJ1-5; weak D call: TRBD1 (5 bases). V was pared by 0 bases and J by 6 bases, with 10 bases between. The CDR3 spans 14 residues. Germline CDR1 is SGDLS and CDR2 is YYNGEE. CDR3 in amino acids: CASSVDPGRQPQHF. In DNA, the CDR3 is TGTGCCAGCAGCGTAGATCCAGGGCGTCAGCCCCAGCATTTT. Variable domain in full (rest from reference TRBV9 and TRBJ1-5): DSGVTQTPKHLITATGQRVTLRCSPRSGDLSVYWYQQSLDQGLQFLIQYYNGEERAKGNILERFSAQQFPDLHSELNLSSLELGDSALYFCASSVDPGRQPQHFGDGTRLSIL.

This clone was observed a handful of times. V usage is TRBV7-2 and J usage is TRBJ1-1; 7 bases agree with TRBD1. With V trimmed by 10 bases and J by 3 bases, 14 bases remained unmatched. This CDR3 has 15 residues. The germline CDR1 and CDR2 sequences are SGHTA and FQGNSA. The CDR3 sequence: CATRSRTGVDTEAFF. The CDR3 DNA follows: TGTGCCACCAGAAGTCGTACAGGGGTGGACACTGAAGCTTTCTTT.

V is TRBV27 and J is TRBJ1-5, with D unclear. Germline CDR1 reads MNHEY; CDR2 reads SMNVEV (reference sequence). The CDR3 is 13 residues long. The V and J ends lost 6 bases and 2 bases respectively, with 8 bases between them. The CDR3 sequence is CASREGGNQPQHF. The CDR3 DNA sequence: TGTGCCAGCAGAGAGGGCGGCAATCAGCCCCAGCATTTT.